This TCR beta chain originates from a study of blood T cell repertoires in COVID-19. Whole-study context: COVID-19 samples, acute and convalescent, were from the United States, Italy and Spain.

The CDR3 loop spans 15 amino acids. CDR1 is MNHEY, CDR2 SVGEGT, per germline. V was shortened by 0 bases and J by 0 bases, with 6 bases between the two germline ends. Per the original data handling: How many nucleated cells were present was estimated from reference gene primer amplification. Libraries were prepared by immunoSEQ multiplex PCR; TCRdb keeps only in-frame clonotypes and omits some of them. V and J calls plus clone size are reproduced from that table; the DNA served to infer D and trimming. The sample has about 220,000 clones; around 84% are singletons. Input material: peripheral blood. This clonotype originated in a human donor in a cohort sampled during active COVID-19. The chain has TRBV6-2 or TRBV6-3 and TRBJ1-5; D gene uncertain. The CDR3, as DNA: TGTGCCAGCAGTTACTCTCCCTATAGCAATCAGCCCCAGCATTTT. Translated: CASSYSPYSNQPQHF.